This T cell receptor beta chain came from a study of identical twins. The CDR3 length is 21 residues. V was pared by 8 bases and J by 1 base, with 27 bases of the junction left unmatched. Germline loops: CDR1 LNHDA, CDR2 SQIVND (reference sequence). TCRdb recomputed calls from the 5' RACE reads with MiXCR, one row per CDR3 protein. The repertoire has 150,000 or so distinct CDR3 sequences, roughly 3.3% of them found once; the top ten carry around 8%. This clonotype was seen many times. Input material: memory T cells sorted from blood. V usage is TRBV19 and J usage is TRBJ2-3; 7 bases line up with TRBD2. This sequence was found in a man aged 18 to 30 in good health. The CDR3 DNA follows: TGTGCCAGTTCCCAAACACGGGCTAGCGGACGACCCACCCCTGGCACAGATACGCAGTATTTT. Protein product: CASSQTRASGRPTPGTDTQYF.